What follows are 15 T cell receptor beta chains derived from one specimen sequenced in a study of shared clonotypes between healthy human individuals. Method: immunoSEQ multiplex PCR; TCRdb's copy keeps in-frame clones and lacks some. The profile shows over 800,000 clones, around 93% of them singletons. Naive-designated CD8 cells lacked CD45RO, were positively enriched for CCR7, and omitted terminally differentiated effector memory CD45RA+ cells. Sequences were obtained from naive CD8+ T cells sorted from blood. All receptors come from a man under 40 in good health.

This clone has only one observation. This chain joins TRBV10-3 and TRBJ2-7; 9 nucleotides line up with TRBD2. The length of the CDR3 is 15 residues. Germline trimming cut 0 bases from V and 7 bases from J; bases unmatched to any gene: 7. The V gene's germline CDR1 is ENHRY and CDR2 SYGVKD. The CDR3 is CAISESVAGVGEQYF. The CDR3 DNA reads as TGTGCCATCAGTGAGTCGGTAGCGGGAGTAGGGGAGCAGTACTTC.

This clone is a singleton in its sample. V is TRBV27 and J is TRBJ2-7; 9 positions match TRBD1. The CDR3 extends over 16 amino acids. V was clipped by 8 bases and J by 2 bases; unmatched bases: 13. CDR1 is MNHEY, CDR2 SMNVEV, per germline (reference sequence). CDR3: CASVPSYGDRAYEQYF. The DNA of the CDR3 is TGTGCCAGCGTACCCAGTTACGGGGACAGGGCCTACGAGCAGTACTTC.

About this clone: In the same sample, other DNA sequences code for this CDR3. CDR3 region: CASSYSGLAGDEQYF. DNA of the CDR3: TGTGCCAGCAGTTACTCGGGACTAGCCGGGGACGAGCAGTACTTC. This chain uses TRBV6-5 with TRBJ2-7; 9 positions match TRBD2. Germline loops: CDR1 MNHEY, CDR2 SVGAGI. Trimming removed 0 bases from V and 5 bases from J; junction bases left unmatched: 5. This CDR3 is built from 15 residues.

The chain is built from TRBV13 and TRBJ2-7; D perhaps matches TRBD1 (5 bases). CDR1 is PRHDT, CDR2 FYEKMQ, per germline (reference sequence). V gave up 5 bases and J gave up 6 bases, with 17 bases separating them. CDR3 length: 14 residues. CDR3 bases: TGTGCCAGCAGCGAGACAGCTGTAGGGGCCGAGCAGTACTTC. This translates into CASSETAVGAEQYF.

The sample holds one count of this clone. At the DNA level, this CDR3 is encoded by other sequences in the same sample as well. CDR3 protein: CSVEELNTEAFF. The CDR3 nucleotides read TGCAGCGTTGAGGAACTGAACACTGAAGCTTTCTTT. This rearrangement joins TRBV29-1 to TRBJ1-1; no clear D. V lost 3 bases, J lost 0 bases, and 5 bases lay in between. Germline values: CDR1 SQVTM, CDR2 ANQGSEA. CDR3 length: 12 residues. Supplemented by reference TRBV29-1 and TRBJ1-1, the full variable domain reads SAVISQKPSRDICQRGTSLTIQCQVDSQVTMMFWYRQQPGQSLTLIATANQGSEATYESGFVIDKFPISRPNLTFSTLTVSNMSPEDSSIYLCSVEELNTEAFFGQGTRLTVV.

The chain is built from TRBV7-9 and TRBJ2-7; D might be TRBD1 (6 bases). V lost 5 bases and J lost 4, with 18 bases in between. Germline V gene sequence: CDR1 SEHNR, CDR2 FQNEAQ (reference sequence). The CDR3 covers 15 residues. CDR3 DNA: TGTGCCAGCAGCGGGGGACACGAGTACCCTTACGAGCAGTACTTC. Protein product: CASSGGHEYPYEQYF.

This clone occurred once. The chain combines TRBV7-6 with TRBJ2-5; D may correspond to TRBD1 or TRBD2 (5 bases each). The CDR3 sequence is 17 residues long. V lost 5 bases to trimming and J lost 5 bases, with 24 bases between them. CDR1 SGHVS and CDR2 FNYEAQ come from the germline V gene. Here the CDR3 reads CASSLRPGTSPGETQYF. The DNA of the CDR3 is TGTGCCAGCAGCCTTCGTCCCGGGACGTCCCCAGGGGAGACCCAGTACTTC.

This chain joins TRBV9 and TRBJ2-7, with unresolved D. This CDR3 contains 14 residues. The V and J ends lost 4 bases and 5 bases respectively, with 16 bases between them. Germline loops: CDR1 SGDLS, CDR2 YYNGEE. This chain's CDR3 is CASSPRLGSDEQYF. CDR3 in DNA: TGTGCCAGCAGCCCCAGGTTGGGAAGCGACGAGCAGTACTTC.

Comments on this clone: Other DNA sequences from this sample encode an identical CDR3 as well. The rearrangement joins TRBV7-9 to TRBJ1-1; no firm D call. Germline CDR1 SEHNR, CDR2 FQNEAQ (reference sequence). Trimming left V 2 bases short and J 6 bases short, with 7 bases between. The CDR3 has 12 residues. The chain's CDR3 is CASSLRGPEAFF. The CDR3 DNA follows: TGTGCCAGCAGCTTACGTGGGCCTGAAGCTTTCTTT.

This sequence joins TRBV5-4 and TRBJ2-3, with 10 bases that match TRBD2. J was trimmed by 2 bases and V by 0 bases; bases with no gene match: 9. Germline V CDR1 and CDR2: SGHNT, YYREEE (reference sequence). This CDR3 contains 18 residues. This CDR3 is CASSLEPSGRPNTDTQYF. The CDR3 bases are TGTGCCAGCAGCTTGGAACCTAGCGGGAGACCAAACACAGATACGCAGTATTTT.

J is TRBJ2-5 and V is TRBV9, with a tentative D call TRBD2 (6 bases). The V and J ends lost 0 bases and 4 bases respectively, with 16 bases between them. The CDR3 spans 16 residues. Germline loops: CDR1 SGDLS, CDR2 YYNGEE. The CDR3 loop reads CASSVEDGSLGETQYF. The CDR3 nucleotides read TGTGCCAGCAGCGTAGAGGACGGGAGTTTGGGAGAGACCCAGTACTTC.

Of note for this clone: This clone may be a read error of a much larger clone one base away. The CDR3 spells CASTGVYEQYF. As DNA, the CDR3 is TGTGCCAGCACGGGGGTCTACGAGCAGTACTTC. The V gene is TRBV7-9, the J gene TRBJ2-7; TRBD2 is a possible D gene (6 bases). The V end lost 7 bases, the J end lost 3 bases, and 7 bases lay between the germline ends. This CDR3 is 11 amino acids long. Germline CDR1 and CDR2: SEHNR and FQNEAQ (reference sequence).

This chain links TRBV28 with TRBJ2-3; TRBD2 matches at 7 bases. In germline, CDR1 is MDHEN, CDR2 SYDVKM. The CDR3 loop spans 14 amino acids. V shed 3 bases and J 3 bases; nucleotides not matched to a gene: 3. The CDR3 DNA sequence: TGTGCCAGCAGTTTCCTAGCGGTTACAGATACGCAGTATTTT. Residues: CASSFLAVTDTQYF. Full variable domain (rest looked up from reference TRBV28 and TRBJ2-3): DVKVTQSSRYLVKRTGEKVFLECVQDMDHENMFWYRQDPGLGLRLIYFSYDVKMKEKGDIPEGYSVSREKKERFSLILESASTNQTSMYLCASSFLAVTDTQYFGPGTRLTVL.

This chain connects TRBV10-3 to TRBJ2-2, with TRBD2 identical over 12 bases. Trimming cost V 6 bases and J 1 base; bases outside gene matches: 3. The CDR3 runs 16 residues. In germline, CDR1 is ENHRY, CDR2 SYGVKD. CDR3: CAIRTSGSLNTGELFF. CDR3 nucleotide sequence: TGTGCCATCAGGACTAGCGGGAGCTTGAACACCGGGGAGCTGTTTTTT.

CDR3 region: CASSSGTSGSFRYEQYF. The CDR3 DNA reads TGTGCCAGCAGTTCCGGGACTAGCGGGAGTTTTCGCTACGAGCAGTACTTC. This rearrangement joins TRBV27 to TRBJ2-7; 14 bases are shared with TRBD2. Germline V gives CDR1 MNHEY, CDR2 SMNVEV (reference sequence). The CDR3 runs to 17 residues. Unmatched junction bases numbered 8, after V lost 4 bases and J lost 3 bases.